One and the same sample provided the 18 T cell receptor beta chains below, sequenced in a study of CD8 T cells in ankylosing spondylitis. TCRdb re-called the 5' RACE reads with MiXCR, one entry per CDR3 protein. Of about 170,000 distinct CDR3 sequences in the sample, approximately 20% are singletons; the top ten hold about 8.3%. Sequenced sample: blood, either unsorted or a sorted T cell fraction (not recorded which). These receptors came from a male donor with ankylosing spondylitis or in good health (not recorded which).

This clonotype was recorded a few times. This sequence joins TRBV5-1 and TRBJ1-5, with D possibly being TRBD1 (5 bases). CDR3 size: 14 residues. From germline, CDR1 is SGHRS and CDR2 YFSETQ. Trimming cost V 0 bases and J 3 bases, with 7 bases left between them. The CDR3 region is CASSLGQPNQPQHF. The CDR3 DNA sequence: TGCGCCAGCAGCTTGGGACAGCCCAATCAGCCCCAGCATTTT.

The gene calls are TRBV7-7 and TRBJ2-2; 7 nucleotides align to TRBD2. V lost 3 bases to trimming and J lost 7 bases; unmatched junction nucleotides: 14. This CDR3 comprises 17 residues. Germline V gives CDR1 SSHAT, CDR2 FNYEAQ (reference sequence). CDR3 loop: CASSLQAGLNLGGELFF. CDR3 sequence (DNA): TGTGCCAGCAGCTTGCAAGCGGGGCTTAACTTAGGCGGGGAGCTGTTTTTT.

This clonotype appeared a few times. The CDR3 sequence: CASSTASGQGGEQFF. CDR3 sequence (DNA): TGTGCCAGCAGCACAGCTAGTGGGCAGGGCGGTGAGCAGTTCTTC. This chain connects TRBV7-2 to TRBJ2-1; tentative D call: TRBD1 (5 bases). The CDR3 spans 15 residues. The germline V gene has CDR1 SGHTA and CDR2 FQGNSA. V lost 5 bases and J 9 bases, leaving 20 bases between the germline ends. Based on the CDR3 plus reference TRBV7-2 and TRBJ2-1, the full variable domain is GAGVSQSPSNKVTEKGKDVELRCDPISGHTALYWYRQSLGQGLEFLIYFQGNSAPDKSGLPSDRFSAERTGGSVSTLTIQRTQQEDSAVYLCASSTASGQGGEQFFGPGTRLTVL.

V and J are TRBV12-3 or TRBV12-4 and TRBJ2-3; no definite D call. This CDR3 has 12 amino acids. Deletions cut 2 bases from V and 9 bases from J, with 9 bases between. The CDR3 nucleotides read TGTGCCAGCAGTTTAACCAGGATAACGCAGTATTTT. It encodes CASSLTRITQYF.

The chain couples TRBV12-3 or TRBV12-4 to TRBJ1-4; D is undetermined. There are 14 residues in the CDR3. V was cut by 3 bases and J by 10 bases, with 15 bases left in between. CDR3 sequence: CASSLDGDTGKLFF. The DNA of the CDR3 is TGTGCCAGCAGTTTGGATGGGGATACGGGAAAACTGTTTTTT.

This clonotype was observed a few times. V is TRBV11-2 and J is TRBJ2-3; 10 bases agree with TRBD2. With V trimmed by 2 bases and J by 1 base, 3 bases remained unmatched. The CDR3 has 16 amino acids. Germline V CDR1 and CDR2: SGHAT, FQNNGV. The chain's CDR3 is CASSLHTSGGTDTQYF. Here the CDR3 DNA reads TGTGCCAGCAGCTTACACACTAGCGGGGGCACAGATACGCAGTATTTT.

This clonotype came up many times. The chain carries TRBV20-1 and TRBJ2-2; 10 bases line up with TRBD2. Germline V gives CDR1 DFQATT, CDR2 SNEGSKA (reference sequence). The CDR3 consists of 13 residues. The V and J ends lost 7 bases and 5 bases, in that order; junction bases with no gene match: 4. CDR3 nucleotides: TGCAGTGGGTGGACTAGCGGTACCGGGGAGCTGTTTTTT. This translates into CSGWTSGTGELFF.

V usage is TRBV20-1 and J usage is TRBJ2-2; the D gene is possibly TRBD2 (6 bases). With 2 bases removed from V and 3 bases from J, the gap between germline ends came to 16 bases. CDR1 DFQATT and CDR2 SNEGSKA come from the germline V gene (reference sequence). The CDR3 loop spans 16 amino acids. This CDR3 is CSARPLVGGYTGELFF. CDR3 in DNA: TGCAGTGCTAGACCCCTGGTGGGAGGATACACCGGGGAGCTGTTTTTT.

In this sample, this clonotype turned up many times. The V call is TRBV20-1, the J call TRBJ2-1; 13 positions agree with TRBD2. This CDR3 contains 18 residues. CDR1 and CDR2 (germline): DFQATT, SNEGSKA (reference sequence). Unmatched junction bases numbered 13, after V lost 4 bases and J lost 4 bases. The CDR3 here is CSATETSGRPHSYNEQFF. The DNA of the CDR3 is TGCAGTGCTACCGAGACTAGCGGGAGGCCCCACTCGTACAATGAGCAGTTCTTC.

This rearrangement joins TRBV29-1 to TRBJ1-2; no reliable D call. The CDR3 is 14 residues long. Trimming left V 6 bases short and J 0 bases short, with 14 bases between. Germline V gene sequence: CDR1 SQVTM, CDR2 ANQGSEA. CDR3 nucleotide sequence: TGCAGCGTGCTGAGTCACGCCCCTAACTATGGCTACACCTTC. It translates to CSVLSHAPNYGYTF.

As for this clonotype: This clone may be a read error of a much larger clone one base away. V usage is TRBV5-1 and J usage is TRBJ2-5, with D maybe TRBD1 (5 bases). Per germline, CDR1 SGHRS and CDR2 YFSETQ. This CDR3 is built from 12 residues. The chain's CDR3 is CTSSSNRETQYF. Here the CDR3 DNA reads TGCACCAGCAGCTCAAACAGGGAGACCCAGTACTTC. The full variable domain, its missing parts supplied by reference TRBV5-1 and TRBJ2-5, is KAGVTQTPRYLIKTRGQQVTLSCSPISGHRSVSWYQQTPGQGLQFLFEYFSETQRNKGNFPGRFSGRQFSNSRSEMNVSTLELGDSALYLCTSSSNRETQYFGPGTRLLVL.

This clonotype was detected a few times. At one of its ends the junction is not consistent with the germline gene, which may arise from a read error. This chain uses TRBV29-1 with TRBJ2-3; no firm D call. The CDR3 totals 14 residues. Germline values: CDR1 SQVTM, CDR2 ANQGSEA. The CDR3 sequence: CSVEDPTKGDAQYF. The CDR3 coding sequence is TGCAGCGTTGAAGATCCTACCAAAGGAGATGCGCAGTATTTT.

In its sample, this clonotype was seen many times. The V gene is TRBV5-1, the J gene TRBJ2-7; 8 bases are shared with TRBD1. This CDR3 has 13 amino acids. V lost 4 bases, J lost 6 bases, and 6 bases stayed unmatched. Germline-derived CDR1 and CDR2 are SGHRS and YFSETQ. The CDR3 nucleotides are TGCGCCAGCAGCACCGGACAGGGCCTCGAGCAGTACTTC. Its protein product is CASSTGQGLEQYF. Complete variable domain (other parts from reference TRBV5-1 and TRBJ2-7): KAGVTQTPRYLIKTRGQQVTLSCSPISGHRSVSWYQQTPGQGLQFLFEYFSETQRNKGNFPGRFSGRQFSNSRSEMNVSTLELGDSALYLCASSTGQGLEQYFGPGTRLTVT.

This clonotype is labeled medium-sized. The gene calls are TRBV5-1 and TRBJ2-5; 8 bases are a match to TRBD2. The length of the CDR3 is 16 residues. Trimming removed 1 base from V and 7 bases from J; junction bases left unmatched: 12. The V gene's germline CDR1 is SGHRS and CDR2 YFSETQ. Here the CDR3 reads CASSLTSGTTTGTQYF. CDR3 DNA sequence: TGCGCCAGCAGCTTGACTAGCGGAACAACAACCGGGACCCAGTACTTC.

This rearrangement joins TRBV5-1 to TRBJ1-1, with TRBD1 matching over 8 bases. After removal of 2 bases from V and 4 bases from J, the junction contained 7 bases not matched to a gene. Germline loops: CDR1 SGHRS, CDR2 YFSETQ. This CDR3 has 15 amino acids. As DNA, the CDR3 is TGCGCCAGCAGCTTCCAGACAGGGGTGGGCACTGAAGCTTTCTTT. It codes for CASSFQTGVGTEAFF. Filled out from reference TRBV5-1 and TRBJ1-1, the complete variable domain reads KAGVTQTPRYLIKTRGQQVTLSCSPISGHRSVSWYQQTPGQGLQFLFEYFSETQRNKGNFPGRFSGRQFSNSRSEMNVSTLELGDSALYLCASSFQTGVGTEAFFGQGTRLTVV.

This clonotype was counted at least ten times. CDR3 sequence (DNA): TGTGCCAGCAGTCCGTCGGGACGGGGGCAAATCACCTACGAGCAGTACTTC. Translation gives CASSPSGRGQITYEQYF. The chain uses TRBV12-3 or TRBV12-4 and TRBJ2-7; D tentatively fits TRBD1 or TRBD2 (6 bases each). V lost 5 bases and J 2 bases, leaving 22 bases between the germline ends. The CDR3 sequence is 17 residues long.

A word on this clonotype: Just one base apart from a much larger clone, this may be a read error. J is TRBJ2-7 and V is TRBV12-3 or TRBV12-4, with D perhaps TRBD1 (6 bases). The CDR3 covers 12 residues. The CDR3 loop reads CTSSYRAYEQYF. The CDR3 DNA sequence: TGTACCAGCAGTTACAGGGCCTACGAGCAGTACTTC.

Only a few counts were recorded for this clonotype. The rearrangement links TRBV5-1 to TRBJ1-1; no reliable D call. The germline gives CDR1 SGHRS, CDR2 YFSETQ. V was pared by 0 bases and J by 7 bases, with 16 bases between. The CDR3 spans 15 residues. The CDR3 DNA is TGCGCCAGCAGCTTGGTCGGGTCCTGGGAGGGTGAAGCTTTCTTT. This encodes CASSLVGSWEGEAFF.